This T cell receptor beta chain comes out of a study of metastatic and nonmetastatic thyroid tumors. Overall study: Comparative analysis of repertoires was undertaken across blood and tumor or nodule tissue obtained from malignant and benign thyroid patients. Study findings and constraints: Malignant tumors reportedly showed significantly higher TCR beta diversity than benign nodules in both blood and tumor.

This clone is termed medium-sized. Antigen: not known. Other DNA sequences in the same sample also yield this CDR3. TCRdb re-analyzed the PCR reads using MiXCR. The profile covers about 15,000 clones, with about 33% appearing a single time and roughly 24% taken by the ten largest. All patients reached thyroid surgery having received no treatment beforehand. V was trimmed by 5 bases and J by 3 bases, leaving 19 bases between them. Germline loops: CDR1 MNHNS, CDR2 SASEGT. The CDR3 totals 16 residues. Sequenced sample: tumor tissue. This sequence was found in a female donor with papillary thyroid cancer or a benign thyroid nodule (not recorded which). Some clones in this sample may be carry-over from other donors' samples. The chain joins TRBV6-1 to TRBJ2-5; perhaps TRBD2 as D (5 bases). The CDR3 sequence: CASSLRADSREETQYF. The CDR3 DNA is TGTGCCAGCAGTTTAAGGGCGGACTCCCGGGAAGAGACCCAGTACTTC.